This T cell receptor beta chain came from a study of T cells after posttransplantation cyclophosphamide. Germline values: CDR1 KGHSH, CDR2 LQKENI. Trimming removed 5 bases at V and 4 bases at J, with 4 bases between. CDR3 length: 11 amino acids. The study's findings and limits: Donor-recipient repertoire similarity was low at 1-2 months, rising over year one. After PTCy, TRB diversity resembled that of CNI/methotrexate controls.

Only in-frame clones appear in the TCRdb table, and some are missing; sequencing was by immunoSEQ multiplex PCR. The sample was found to contain about 24,000 clones, and every one recurs. At least ten counts were recorded for this clone. Antigen specificity is unknown. The sequence was collected from a woman between 45 and 60 years old in good health, CMV-negative, and a related stem cell transplant donor. Sequencing was performed on PBMCs. The genes are TRBV18 and TRBJ2-3; unclear D gene. The CDR3 protein is CASSSPDTQYF. The CDR3 DNA is TGTGCCAGCTCATCTCCAGATACGCAGTATTTT.